The clone carrying this T cell receptor beta chain turned up a few times. Its antigen remains unknown. V was pared by 1 base and J by 10 bases, with 10 bases between. This CDR3 comprises 12 residues. CDR1 is SGHTA, CDR2 FQGNSA, per germline. Libraries were prepared by immunoSEQ multiplex PCR; TCRdb keeps only in-frame clonotypes and omits some of them. The sample includes around 150,000 clones, roughly 86% of them seen just once. The data were obtained in a study of cytotoxic CD8 clonotypes in ibrutinib-treated CLL. General study points: Baseline clonality was higher than in age-matched healthy donors and moved in step with circulating CD8+ T-cell counts.

Here the sequenced sample was PBMCs, taken after 12 months of ibrutinib treatment. V gene TRBV7-2 combines with J gene TRBJ1-2, with D possibly TRBD1 on 6 matching bases. The sequence derives from a human donor with chronic lymphocytic leukemia. The CDR3 DNA is TGTGCCAGCAGCTTAGATACAGGGACCTACACCTTC. Its protein is CASSLDTGTYTF.